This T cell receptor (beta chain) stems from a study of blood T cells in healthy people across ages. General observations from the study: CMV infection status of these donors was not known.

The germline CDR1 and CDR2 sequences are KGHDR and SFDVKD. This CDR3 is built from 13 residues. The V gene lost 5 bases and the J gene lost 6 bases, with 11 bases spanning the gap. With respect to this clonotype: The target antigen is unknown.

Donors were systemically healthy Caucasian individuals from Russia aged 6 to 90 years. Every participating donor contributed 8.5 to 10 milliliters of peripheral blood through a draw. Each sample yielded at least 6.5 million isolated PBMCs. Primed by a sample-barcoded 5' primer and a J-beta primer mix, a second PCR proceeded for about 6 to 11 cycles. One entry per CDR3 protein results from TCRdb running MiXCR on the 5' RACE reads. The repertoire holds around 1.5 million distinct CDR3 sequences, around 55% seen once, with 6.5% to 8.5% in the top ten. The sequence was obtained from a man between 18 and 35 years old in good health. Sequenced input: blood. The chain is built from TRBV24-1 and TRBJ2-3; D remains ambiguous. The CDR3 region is CATSGAVGDTQYF. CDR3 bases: TGTGCCACCAGTGGTGCGGTCGGGGATACGCAGTATTTT.